The next 15 T cell receptor beta chains were all read from a single sample in a study of PD-1 blockade in classical Hodgkin lymphoma. In every patient, relapse followed autologous stem cell transplantation, while exposure to brentuximab vedotin differed. This table comes from immunoSEQ multiplex PCR, and its TCRdb copy is limited to in-frame clones, with some not included. The repertoire holds around 99,000 clones, with roughly four fifths as singletons. Here the sequenced sample was peripheral blood mononuclear cells (PBMCs), taken before the second cycle of nivolumab. The origin of the receptors is a human donor with classical Hodgkin lymphoma.

V is TRBV6-4 and J is TRBJ2-5; D might be TRBD2 (6 bases). Germline V lookup: CDR1 MRHNA, CDR2 SNTAGT. Trimming removed 0 bases at V and 7 bases at J, with 9 bases between. This CDR3 is built from 13 residues. The CDR3 loop reads CASSDSSEGTQYF. Written as DNA, the CDR3 is TGTGCCAGCAGTGACTCGTCGGAGGGGACCCAGTACTTC.

This clone was found once. The chain employs TRBV2 and TRBJ1-1; D is undetermined. Germline V gene lookup returns CDR1 SNHLY and CDR2 FYNNEI. The CDR3 spans 15 residues. V was pared by 2 bases and J by 4 bases, with 14 bases between. The CDR3: CASSECIGLCTEAFF. The CDR3 DNA sequence: TGTGCCAGCAGTGAATGCATAGGGTTGTGCACTGAAGCTTTCTTT.

The gene calls are TRBV19 and TRBJ1-2, with D maybe TRBD1 (5 bases). The germline gives CDR1 LNHDA, CDR2 SQIVND (reference sequence). This CDR3 spans 15 amino acids. The germline V and J ends were trimmed by 3 bases and 5 bases, with 16 bases remaining between them. CDR3 sequence: CASSMTATLSYGYTF. CDR3 sequence (DNA): TGTGCCAGTAGTATGACAGCTACTCTCTCTTATGGCTACACCTTC.

Here the CDR3 DNA reads TGCGCCAGCAGCCCCGGACTAGCGGCCATGGGCAATGAGCAGTTCTTC. Its translation: CASSPGLAAMGNEQFF. The rearrangement joins TRBV5-1 to TRBJ2-1; 10 positions match TRBD2. Germline trimming cut 4 bases from V and 6 bases from J; bases unmatched to any gene: 10. This CDR3 has 16 residues. CDR1 and CDR2 from the germline V gene are SGHRS and YFSETQ.

V and J are TRBV14 and TRBJ2-1; 8 positions agree with TRBD2. The CDR3 sequence is 16 residues long. CDR1 is SGHDN, CDR2 FVKESK, per germline. V was clipped by 1 base and J by 3 bases; unmatched bases: 5. CDR3 in amino acids: CASSQAGLAGYNEQFF. The CDR3 DNA reads as TGTGCCAGCAGCCAAGCTGGGCTAGCGGGCTACAATGAGCAGTTCTTC.

This sequence joins TRBV27 and TRBJ2-1; 9 bases map to TRBD2. The CDR3 sequence is 15 residues long. Trimming took 3 bases from V and 8 from J; bases not matched to a gene: 8. CDR1 and CDR2 from the germline V gene are MNHEY and SMNVEV (reference sequence). Written as DNA, the CDR3 is TGTGCCAGCAGTTTGCAAGCGGGAGGTTGGGATGAGCAGTTCTTC. Its translation: CASSLQAGGWDEQFF.

The gene calls are TRBV6-4 and TRBJ2-7; 9 positions match TRBD2. CDR1 and CDR2 from the germline V gene are MRHNA and SNTAGT. The CDR3 contains 15 residues. J gave up 6 bases and V 4 bases, and 10 bases lay outside the gene matches. The CDR3 is CASSALEIAGVEQYF. The CDR3 nucleotides are TGTGCCAGCAGTGCCCTGGAGATAGCGGGAGTCGAGCAGTACTTC.

V and J are TRBV5-4 and TRBJ1-1; D gene ambiguous. The CDR3 is 12 amino acids. Germline CDR1 is SGHNT and CDR2 is YYREEE (reference sequence). Trimming shortened V by 0 bases and J by 8 bases, and 8 bases separated the two germline ends. DNA of the CDR3: TGTGCCAGCAGCTTGGACGAAGGGGAAGCTTTCTTT. The encoded protein is CASSLDEGEAFF. Looking up the rest from reference TRBV5-4 and TRBJ1-1 gives the full variable domain: ETGVTQSPTHLIKTRGQQVTLRCSSQSGHNTVSWYQQALGQGPQFIFQYYREEENGRGNFPPRFSGLQFPNYSSELNVNALELDDSALYLCASSLDEGEAFFGQGTRLTVV.

This clone was found a few times. V is TRBV4-1 and J is TRBJ2-4; 11 nucleotides align to TRBD2. The CDR3 runs to 16 residues. Germline-derived CDR1 and CDR2 are MGHRA and YSYEKL. The V gene end was trimmed by 2 bases and the J gene end by 7 bases; junction bases not matched to a gene: 7. CDR3 sequence reads: CASSQKLAGDENIQYF. The CDR3 region has the DNA TGCGCCAGCAGCCAAAAACTAGCGGGAGATGAGAACATTCAGTACTTC.

In DNA form, the CDR3 reads TGTGCCAGCAGCTCCTCGGCTTTCACAGATACGCAGTATTTT. Encoded protein: CASSSSAFTDTQYF. The rearrangement uses TRBV7-3 and TRBJ2-3; D ambiguous. Germline V gene data show CDR1 as SGHTA and CDR2 as FQGTGA. V shed 4 bases and J shed 2 bases, with 10 bases lying between them. The CDR3 sequence is 14 residues long.

This clone was observed a handful of times. The CDR3 here is CASSPGLAGDTQYF. DNA for the CDR3: TGTGCCAGCAGCCCGGGACTAGCGGGAGATACGCAGTATTTT. V is TRBV7-3 and J is TRBJ2-3; 12 bases fit TRBD2. Germline V lookup: CDR1 SGHTA, CDR2 FQGTGA. Trimming removed 5 bases from V and 5 bases from J; junction bases left unmatched: 2. The CDR3 runs to 14 residues.

This chain uses TRBV7-8 with TRBJ2-1; the match to TRBD2 covers 9 bases. Germline CDR1 reads SGHVS; CDR2 reads FQNEAQ. The CDR3 length is 15 residues. V dropped 7 bases and J dropped 10; count of bases not matched to a gene: 14. The CDR3 DNA follows: TGTGCCAGCACCCCCGTGATGATAGCGGGAGTGGAGCAGTTCTTC. This sequence encodes CASTPVMIAGVEQFF.

The genes are TRBV5-4 and TRBJ1-1, with D tentatively TRBD1 (6 bases). Germline CDR1 SGHNT, CDR2 YYREEE (reference sequence). Deletions cut 4 bases from V and 4 bases from J, with 17 bases between. The CDR3 is 15 amino acids. The CDR3 reads CASSTRQVIGTEAFF. The CDR3 DNA reads TGTGCCAGCAGCACCCGACAGGTTATAGGCACTGAAGCTTTCTTT.

This chain links TRBV19 with TRBJ1-4, with D uncertain. V was shortened by 6 bases and J by 8 bases, with 13 bases between the two germline ends. Germline loops: CDR1 LNHDA, CDR2 SQIVND (reference sequence). This CDR3 region has 13 residues. The CDR3 bases are TGTGCCAGTAGGGCTATGGGTGGCGAAAAACTGTTTTTT. Translation: CASRAMGGEKLFF.

The J gene is TRBJ2-6, the V gene TRBV5-1; D gene unclear. Germline values: CDR1 SGHRS, CDR2 YFSETQ. The germline V and J ends were trimmed by 1 base and 0 bases, with 5 bases remaining between them. The length of the CDR3 is 15 residues. The DNA of the CDR3 is TGCGCCAGCAGCTTGATGTCCTCTGGGGCCAACGTCCTGACTTTC. Translation: CASSLMSSGANVLTF.